The sequence of this T cell receptor (beta chain) was determined in a study of human T cells and chemical hapten exposure (dated by TCRdb to the early 2020s). In the study overall: For sensitization, 2% DPC in acetone was applied to an approximately 2 cm by approximately 2 cm area of upper inner arm skin. Weekly therapeutic DPC doses were additionally applied to the scalp of patients throughout the roughly 25-week study period. Patch testing on the upper back used Finn chambers containing 0.01% DPC, with scoring done after 6 days according to International Contact Dermatitis Research Group standards. The patient cohort, mostly female, included alopecia areata with under or over 50% scalp involvement, alopecia totalis and alopecia universalis. Libraries were combined into a pool for sequencing, and differences in TCR yield between samples came mainly from small differences in library volumes within the pool. Peripheral blood TCR repertoire changes were tracked in vivo in alopecia patients during primary and secondary sensitization to the hapten diphenylcyclopropenone (DPC). Patient blood was sampled pre-sensitization (week 0) and at 2, 6 and about 24 weeks after DPC sensitization. Under 30 alopecia patients gave blood for TCR sequencing at one to four time points (pre-sensitization, 2, 6 and 24 weeks). Overall study results and their limits: The number of PT1 expanded TCRs positively correlated with patch test score, significant at thresholds 8, 16 and 32 but not 4. No change with DPC sensitization was found in the number of TCRs above 1 in 1000 frequency, and no evidence of global repertoire structure alterations was found. After repeated subsampling, changes were observed in the strength of the expansion versus patch-test correlation and in the threshold at which the correlation became significant. Because all patients had alopecia, a presumed autoimmune disease, the immune response of the patients might differ from that of healthy individuals. Expanded TCRs formed significantly more large CDR3 similarity clusters than pre-sensitization or healthy control sets, consistent with antigen-driven responses.

CDR1 and CDR2, per the germline V gene, are MGHDK and SYGVNS. There are 18 amino acids in the CDR3, from cysteine to phenylalanine inclusive. Only CDR3 DNA remains: 54 bases, in frame from the first base. The junction carries 25 bases between V and J, which are trimmed by 6 bases and 2 bases respectively. This clonotype was seen repeatedly, ten times or more. What this receptor recognizes is not known. Per-base quality was not reported, and no clone a single base away is much larger than it. The time point tag for this specimen amounts to: pre-sensitization, week 0. In the paper's terms, the treatment or condition label means: therapeutic diphenylcyclopropenone sensitization with weekly scalp DPC. At every patch-test visit, the blood draw took place before the patch test was put on. Patients were eligible if aged 18 to 70, diagnosed with alopecia and judged suitable for DPC therapy, and pregnant patients were excluded. Unfractionated whole blood was collected in Tempus Blood RNA tubes, and total RNA was extracted from that blood.

The protocol used for the library was RACE. TCRdb names NextSeq 500 as the instrument used. During library preparation, unique molecular identifiers were attached to individual cDNA molecules so that TCRs could be counted quantitatively and reproducibly. From each blood RNA sample, both TCR alpha and TCR beta chains were sequenced. The authors' analysis ran thus. The median number of TCRs per sample was approximately 96,000, ranging from about 23,224 to 750,000. V, J and CDR3 annotation of the TCR reads was performed with the Decombinator software suite. To make PS versus PT1 abundance plots, every sample was subsampled to the same number of TCRs (28,000). Expanded TCRs were defined as absent before sensitization and observed at least eight times at the 2-week time point. TCRdb reprocessed the public reads (quality trimming at Q25 with fastp, clone calling with MiXCR) and kept in-frame beta chains. Rows with a matching CDR3 protein are joined into one entry that keeps the most common DNA and genes. TCRdb assigned the V and J calls; the authors' analysis was not used. The sample table records over 35,000 distinct CDR3 sequences; roughly a tenth of these occur just once. Together, the top ten hold roughly 6% of the sample.

This TCR was recovered from a man aged 25-45 years with alopecia areata. Some clones in this sample may be carry-over from other donors' samples. The chain employs TRBV25-1 and TRBJ1-2; there is no confident call for the D gene. Sequenced material: whole blood, taken in connection with sensitization to the hapten diphenylcyclopropenone (DPC). The CDR3 sequence is CASRGSGTSGITNYGYTF. The nucleotide sequence is given as TGTGCCAGCAGAGGGAGTGGTACTTCGGGTATAACAAACTATGGCTACACCTTC.